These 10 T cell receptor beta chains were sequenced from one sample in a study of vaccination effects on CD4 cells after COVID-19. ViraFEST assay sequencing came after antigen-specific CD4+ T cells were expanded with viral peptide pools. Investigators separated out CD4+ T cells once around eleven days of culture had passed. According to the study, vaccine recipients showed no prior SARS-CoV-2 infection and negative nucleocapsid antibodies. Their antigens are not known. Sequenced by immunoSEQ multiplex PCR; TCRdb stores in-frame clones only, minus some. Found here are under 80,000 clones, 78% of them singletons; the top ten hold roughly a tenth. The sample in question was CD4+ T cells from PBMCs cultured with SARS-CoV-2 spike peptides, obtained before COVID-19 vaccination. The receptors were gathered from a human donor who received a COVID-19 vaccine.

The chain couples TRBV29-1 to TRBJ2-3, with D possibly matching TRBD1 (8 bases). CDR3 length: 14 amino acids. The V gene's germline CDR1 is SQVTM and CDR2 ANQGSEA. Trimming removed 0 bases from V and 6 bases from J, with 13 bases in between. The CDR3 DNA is TGCAGCGTTGAAGACTCACAGGGGGGGGATACGCAGTATTTT. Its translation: CSVEDSQGGDTQYF.

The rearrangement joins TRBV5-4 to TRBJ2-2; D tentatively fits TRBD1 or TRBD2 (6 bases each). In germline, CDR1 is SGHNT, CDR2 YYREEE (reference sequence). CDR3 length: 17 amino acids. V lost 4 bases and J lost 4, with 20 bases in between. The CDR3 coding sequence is TGTGCCAGCAGCCGGGGGCTACCCGAATTCAGCACCGGGGAGCTGTTTTTT. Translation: CASSRGLPEFSTGELFF.

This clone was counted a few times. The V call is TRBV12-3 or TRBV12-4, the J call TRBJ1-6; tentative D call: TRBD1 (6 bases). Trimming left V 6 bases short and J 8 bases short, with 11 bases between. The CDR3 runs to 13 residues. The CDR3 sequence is CASRADSYSPLHF. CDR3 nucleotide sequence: TGTGCCAGCAGGGCGGACAGCTATTCACCCCTCCACTTT.

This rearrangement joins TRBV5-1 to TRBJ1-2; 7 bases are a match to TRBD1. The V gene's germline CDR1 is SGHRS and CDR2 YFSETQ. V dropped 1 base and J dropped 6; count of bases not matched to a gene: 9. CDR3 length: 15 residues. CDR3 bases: TGCGCCAGCAGCTTGACAGGGGTGATAATAGATGGCTACACCTTC. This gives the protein CASSLTGVIIDGYTF.

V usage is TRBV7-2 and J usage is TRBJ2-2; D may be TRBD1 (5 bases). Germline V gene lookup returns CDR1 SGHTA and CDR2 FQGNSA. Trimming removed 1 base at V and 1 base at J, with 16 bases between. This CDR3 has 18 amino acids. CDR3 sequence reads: CASSLEYWGRGNTGELFF. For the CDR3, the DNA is TGTGCCAGCAGCTTAGAATACTGGGGCAGAGGGAACACCGGGGAGCTGTTTTTT.

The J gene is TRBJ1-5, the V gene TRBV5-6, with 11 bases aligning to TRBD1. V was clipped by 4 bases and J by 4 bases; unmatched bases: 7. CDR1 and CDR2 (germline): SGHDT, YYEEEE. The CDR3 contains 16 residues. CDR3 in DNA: TGTGCCAGCAGCGTATGGGGGACAGGGGGAAATCAGCCCCAGCATTTT. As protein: CASSVWGTGGNQPQHF. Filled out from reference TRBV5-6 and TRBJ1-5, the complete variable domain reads DAGVTQSPTHLIKTRGQQVTLRCSPKSGHDTVSWYQQALGQGPQFIFQYYEEEERQRGNFPDRFSGHQFPNYSSELNVNALLLGDSALYLCASSVWGTGGNQPQHFGDGTRLSIL.

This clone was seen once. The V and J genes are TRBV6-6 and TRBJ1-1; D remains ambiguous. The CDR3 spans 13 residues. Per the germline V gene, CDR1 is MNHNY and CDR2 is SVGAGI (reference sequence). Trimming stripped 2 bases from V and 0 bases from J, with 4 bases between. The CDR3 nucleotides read TGTGCCAGCAGTTACATCATGAACACTGAAGCTTTCTTT. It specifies CASSYIMNTEAFF.

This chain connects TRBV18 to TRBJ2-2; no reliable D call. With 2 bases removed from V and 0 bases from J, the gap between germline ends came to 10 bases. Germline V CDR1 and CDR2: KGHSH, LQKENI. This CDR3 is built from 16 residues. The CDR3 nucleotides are TGTGCCAGCTCACCAACGCTTGCAACGAACACCGGGGAGCTGTTTTTT. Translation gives CASSPTLATNTGELFF.

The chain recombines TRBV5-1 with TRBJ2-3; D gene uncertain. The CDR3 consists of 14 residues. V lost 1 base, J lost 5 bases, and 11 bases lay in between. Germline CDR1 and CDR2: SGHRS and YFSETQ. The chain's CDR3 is CASSLSGSVDTQYF. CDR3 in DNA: TGCGCCAGCAGCTTGTCGGGTTCTGTAGATACGCAGTATTTT.

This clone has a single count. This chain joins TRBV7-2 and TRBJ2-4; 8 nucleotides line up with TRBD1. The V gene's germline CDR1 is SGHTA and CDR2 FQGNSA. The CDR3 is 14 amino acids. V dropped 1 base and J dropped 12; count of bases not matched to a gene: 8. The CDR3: CASSLEGQEMRQYF. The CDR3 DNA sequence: TGTGCCAGCAGCTTAGAGGGACAGGAGATGCGTCAGTACTTC.